What follows is one T cell receptor beta chain and its context. What it binds is not known. This entry belongs to a study of T-cell reconstitution after alpha-beta-depleted transplantation in children. V was trimmed by 6 bases and J by 3 bases, leaving 11 bases between them. The CDR3 has 13 residues. Germline V gene lookup returns CDR1 MNHNS and CDR2 SASEGT. Findings and caveats of the study: Hyperexpanded clones declined; after one year, newly produced T cells mostly supplied diversity. From surviving recipient T cells and thymic progenitors came the high day-60 TCRbeta diversity observed in some patients. Several hundred expanded graft clones reportedly supplied alpha-beta T cells about two months after transplant.

Unique molecular identifiers were used in preparing the TCRbeta library. MiXCR, applied by TCRdb to the PCR reads, yields one record per CDR3 protein. The data contain fewer than 40,000 distinct CDR3 sequences, 5.5% to 8% of them singletons. This chain links TRBV6-1 with TRBJ1-2; perhaps TRBD1 as D (5 bases). The sample in question was peripheral blood, obtained 60 days after TCRalphabeta/CD19-depleted stem cell transplant. This TCR derives from a child under two years old who had a stem cell transplant for acute myeloid leukemia, so the T cells may come from the graft donor. The DNA for the CDR3 is TGTGCCAGCAGATCCCGCAGGGACTATGGCTACACCTTC. Translating it yields CASRSRRDYGYTF.